The 15 T cell receptor beta chains below were found in one sample sequenced in a study of blood T cell repertoires in COVID-19. Measured with immunoSEQ multiplex PCR; TCRdb has only the in-frame clones, and not every one. There are roughly 260,000 clones in the sample; around nine tenths occur only once, and under 3% lies in the top ten. The sequencing input was PBMCs or T cells enriched from blood (not recorded which). The receptors derive from a young woman who had recovered from COVID-19.

The rearrangement joins TRBV19 to TRBJ1-3; 7 nucleotides agree with TRBD1. CDR1 is LNHDA, CDR2 SQIVND, per germline (reference sequence). The CDR3 extends over 14 amino acids. J gave up 3 bases and V 6 bases, and 5 bases lay outside the gene matches. DNA for the CDR3: TGTGCCAGTAGGCCCGGGACAGATGGAAACACCATATATTTT. Translating gives CASRPGTDGNTIYF.

The chain combines TRBV5-6 with TRBJ2-7, with D perhaps TRBD1 (5 bases). The CDR3 loop spans 13 amino acids. CDR1 is SGHDT and CDR2 is YYEEEE in the germline V gene. Trimming stripped 4 bases from V and 3 bases from J, with 11 bases between. CDR3 loop: CASSADTDYEQYF. The CDR3 DNA follows: TGTGCCAGCAGCGCGGACACAGACTACGAGCAGTACTTC. The full variable domain, its missing parts supplied by reference TRBV5-6 and TRBJ2-7, is DAGVTQSPTHLIKTRGQQVTLRCSPKSGHDTVSWYQQALGQGPQFIFQYYEEEERQRGNFPDRFSGHQFPNYSSELNVNALLLGDSALYLCASSADTDYEQYFGPGTRLTVT.

This clone was recorded a few times. The chain recombines TRBV2 with TRBJ1-3; the D is unclear. Germline lookup yields CDR1 SNHLY and CDR2 FYNNEI. V was trimmed by 2 bases and J by 0 bases, leaving 5 bases between them. This CDR3 region has 14 residues. CDR3 sequence (DNA): TGTGCCAGCAGTGAACCAGACTCTGGAAACACCATATATTTT. This sequence encodes CASSEPDSGNTIYF. The complete variable domain, with remaining parts taken from reference TRBV2 and TRBJ1-3, reads EPEVTQTPSHQVTQMGQEVILRCVPISNHLYFYWYRQILGQKVEFLVSFYNNEISEKSEIFDDQFSVERPDGSNFTLKIRSTKLEDSAMYFCASSEPDSGNTIYFGEGSWLTVV.

The V gene is TRBV4-1, the J gene TRBJ1-4; 7 bases match TRBD1. J lost 0 bases, V lost 4 bases, and 11 bases had no gene match. CDR1 is MGHRA, CDR2 YSYEKL, per germline. The length of the CDR3 is 18 residues. The CDR3 nucleotides read TGCGCCAGCAGCCCCTCCGCGACAGGGAGATCAACTAATGAAAAACTGTTTTTT. Translating it yields CASSPSATGRSTNEKLFF.

This chain connects TRBV6-5 to TRBJ2-7, with 10 bases matching TRBD2. The V and J ends lost 0 bases and 4 bases, in that order; junction bases with no gene match: 3. This CDR3 has 15 amino acids. Germline CDR1 reads MNHEY; CDR2 reads SVGAGI. CDR3 amino acids: CASSYSTSGQYEQYF. The CDR3, as DNA: TGTGCCAGCAGTTACTCGACTAGCGGGCAGTACGAGCAGTACTTC.

The J gene is TRBJ1-1, the V gene TRBV30; 9 bases match TRBD1. Looked up from germline, CDR1 is GTSNPN and CDR2 is SVGIG (reference sequence). Losses at the gene ends were 7 bases for V and 2 bases for J; bases not matched to a gene: 5. This CDR3 has 13 amino acids. The CDR3 loop reads CASTGGGNTEAFF. DNA of the CDR3: TGTGCCTCCACAGGGGGCGGCAACACTGAAGCTTTCTTT.

This sequence joins TRBV10-2 and TRBJ1-3; D is perhaps TRBD1 (5 bases). V was trimmed by 4 bases and J by 7 bases, leaving 11 bases between them. Germline CDR1 WSHSY, CDR2 SAAADI. The CDR3 length is 13 residues. The chain's CDR3 is CASSGAGRNTIYF. CDR3 DNA sequence: TGCGCCAGCAGTGGCGCAGGGAGGAACACCATATATTTT.

V is TRBV6-2 or TRBV6-3 and J is TRBJ1-1, with a tentative D call TRBD1 (5 bases). CDR1 and CDR2 from the germline V gene are MNHEY and SVGEGT. The CDR3 loop spans 13 amino acids. V lost 5 bases and J 3 bases, leaving 10 bases between the germline ends. For the CDR3, the DNA is TGTGCCAGCAGTGACAGTAGTTACACTGAAGCTTTCTTT. The encoded protein is CASSDSSYTEAFF.

This sequence joins TRBV5-1 and TRBJ2-5; D possibly corresponds to TRBD2 (6 bases). V dropped 6 bases and J dropped 3 bases, with 15 bases sitting between them. CDR3 length: 14 amino acids. Germline V gene data show CDR1 as SGHRS and CDR2 as YFSETQ. The CDR3 region has the DNA TGCGCCAGCACCATTACCGGGAGTAAAGAGACCCAGTACTTC. It is translated as CASTITGSKETQYF.

This clone was recorded only once. The chain joins TRBV30 to TRBJ1-2; D not resolved. Germline assignment: CDR1 GTSNPN and CDR2 SVGIG (reference sequence). With 4 bases removed from V and 4 bases from J, the gap between germline ends came to 13 bases. This CDR3 is built from 13 residues. The CDR3 sequence: CAWTRGSGYGYTF. Written as DNA, the CDR3 is TGTGCCTGGACCCGGGGATCGGGCTATGGCTACACCTTC.

The genes are TRBV19 and TRBJ1-2; D gene ambiguous. The V gene's germline CDR1 is LNHDA and CDR2 SQIVND (reference sequence). Trimming removed 6 bases at V and 2 bases at J, with 13 bases between. CDR3 length equals 14 residues. The CDR3 bases are TGTGCCAGTAGCCCGAGCCGCGCAAACTATGGCTACACCTTC. Translation gives CASSPSRANYGYTF. Looking up the rest from reference TRBV19 and TRBJ1-2 gives the full variable domain: DGGITQSPKYLFRKEGQNVTLSCEQNLNHDAMYWYRQDPGQGLRLIYYSQIVNDFQKGDIAEGYSVSREKKESFPLTVTSAQKNPTAFYLCASSPSRANYGYTFGSGTRLTVV.

The rearrangement uses TRBV9 and TRBJ1-1, with D unclear. The CDR3 length is 14 residues. Trimming removed 3 bases at V and 1 base at J, with 10 bases between. The germline V gene encodes CDR1 SGDLS and CDR2 YYNGEE. The CDR3 loop is CASSDSTRNTEAFF. In DNA form, the CDR3 reads TGTGCCAGCAGCGACTCGACACGGAACACTGAAGCTTTCTTT.

The genes are TRBV30 and TRBJ1-1; no reliable D call. This CDR3 contains 12 residues. The germline CDR1 and CDR2 sequences are GTSNPN and SVGIG (reference sequence). CDR3 DNA: TGTGCAGGTGGGAGATTGAACACTGAAGCTTTCTTT. This translates into CAGGRLNTEAFF.

This clone was seen a few times. The chain carries TRBV7-3 and TRBJ2-1, with a weak D call TRBD1 (5 bases). Trimming removed 5 bases from V and 5 bases from J, with 19 bases in between. The CDR3 length is 16 residues. Germline CDR1 is SGHTA and CDR2 is FQGTGA. The CDR3 is CASSHPDSSPHNEQFF. The CDR3 DNA follows: TGTGCCAGCAGCCACCCCGACAGCTCACCACACAATGAGCAGTTCTTC. The variable domain in full, completed from reference TRBV7-3 and TRBJ2-1, reads GAGVSQTPSNKVTEKGKYVELRCDPISGHTALYWYRQSLGQGPEFLIYFQGTGAADDSGLPNDRFFAVRPEGSVSTLKIQRTERGDSAVYLCASSHPDSSPHNEQFFGPGTRLTVL.

The count of this clone is one. V gene TRBV3-1 (or the pseudogene TRBV3-2) combines with J gene TRBJ1-4; tentative D call: TRBD1 (6 bases). The CDR3 contains 15 residues. V dropped 4 bases and J dropped 4 bases, with 13 bases sitting between them. Germline lookup yields CDR1 LGHDT and CDR2 YNNKEL (reference sequence). CDR3 coding DNA: TGTGCCAGCAGCCTAACAGGGTCTATTAATGAAAAACTGTTTTTT. Protein: CASSLTGSINEKLFF.